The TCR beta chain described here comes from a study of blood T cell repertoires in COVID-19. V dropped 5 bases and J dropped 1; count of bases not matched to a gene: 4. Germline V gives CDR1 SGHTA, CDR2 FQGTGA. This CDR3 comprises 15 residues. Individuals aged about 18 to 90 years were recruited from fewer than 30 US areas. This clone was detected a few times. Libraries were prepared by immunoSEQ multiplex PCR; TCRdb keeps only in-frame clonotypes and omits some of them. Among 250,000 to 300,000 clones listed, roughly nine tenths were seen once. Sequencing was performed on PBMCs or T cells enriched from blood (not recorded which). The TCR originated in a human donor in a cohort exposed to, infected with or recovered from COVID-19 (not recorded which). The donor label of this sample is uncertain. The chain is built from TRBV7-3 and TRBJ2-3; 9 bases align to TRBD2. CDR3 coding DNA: TGTGCCAGCAGCCGTAGCGGGGGCGGCACAGATACGCAGTATTTT. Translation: CASSRSGGGTDTQYF.